These T cell receptor beta chains were read from a single sample in a study of radiotherapy plus CTLA-4 blockade in lung cancer. Profiled with immunoSEQ multiplex PCR; TCRdb holds only in-frame clones, not every one. This table holds about 110,000 clones, roughly four fifths found once. The specimen was peripheral blood, collected from a patient treated with radiotherapy plus ipilimumab. The receptor set was obtained from a human donor with non-small cell lung cancer that progressed on radiotherapy plus ipilimumab. Some clones in this sample may be carry-over from other donors' samples. The CDR3 runs from the conserved cysteine through the conserved F or W. A D gene is named only where the DNA matches it firmly. Expanded clones get a size class; other rows say once, few or many, or leave the size out.

D: TRBD1; V: TRBV19; size: .; J: TRBJ1-6; CDR3: CASSRPDRINSPLHF; DNA: TGTGCCAGTAGTCGCCCGGACAGGATTAATTCACCCCTCCACTTT
D: .; V: TRBV7-2; size: once; J: TRBJ2-1; CDR3: CASSPHGTRYNEQFF; DNA: TGTGCCAGCAGCCCCCATGGCACTAGGTACAATGAGCAGTTCTTC
D: TRBD1; V: TRBV6-5; size: .; J: TRBJ1-1; CDR3: CASSLKQGGIPEAFF; DNA: TGTGCCAGCAGTTTAAAACAGGGGGGAATCCCTGAAGCTTTCTTT
D: .; V: TRBV5-6; size: .; J: TRBJ1-1; CDR3: CASSRTVNTEAFF; DNA: TGTGCCAGCAGCCGGACAGTGAACACTGAAGCTTTCTTT
D: TRBD2; V: TRBV9; size: once; J: TRBJ2-3; CDR3: CASSICGGVTSTDTQYF; DNA: TGTGCCAGCAGCATATGCGGGGGGGTAACTAGCACAGATACGCAGTATTTT
D: .; V: TRBV2; size: .; J: TRBJ2-7; CDR3: CASIRGGEQYF; DNA: TGTGCCAGCATCAGGGGTGGCGAGCAGTACTTC
D: .; V: TRBV6-6; size: .; J: TRBJ2-7; CDR3: CASSYAGTTYEQYF; DNA: TGTGCCAGCAGTTACGCCGGGACAACTTACGAGCAGTACTTC
D: .; V: TRBV19; size: few; J: TRBJ2-7; CDR3: CASSIAPGYEQYF; DNA: TGTGCCAGTAGTATAGCCCCCGGGTACGAGCAGTACTTC
D: TRBD2; V: TRBV7-2; size: .; J: TRBJ2-1; CDR3: CASRRAGGDNEQFF; DNA: TGTGCCAGCAGACGAGCGGGGGGAGACAATGAGCAGTTCTTC
D: .; V: TRBV6-1; size: few; J: TRBJ1-2; CDR3: CASSRRADGYTF; DNA: TGTGCCAGCAGCCGTCGCGCAGATGGCTACACCTTC
D: .; V: TRBV9; size: .; J: TRBJ1-2; CDR3: CASSVDDLYGYTF; DNA: TGTGCCAGCAGCGTAGATGACCTCTATGGCTACACCTTC
D: TRBD1; V: TRBV18; size: .; J: TRBJ2-1; CDR3: CASSPGDRVHNEQFF; DNA: TGTGCCAGCTCACCCGGTGACAGGGTACACAATGAGCAGTTCTTC
D: .; V: TRBV6-5; size: .; J: TRBJ1-2; CDR3: CAVHSARTNYGYTF; DNA: TGTGCCGTCCATTCAGCGAGGACTAACTATGGCTACACCTTC
D: .; V: TRBV7-2; size: .; J: TRBJ1-2; CDR3: CASSSTPRTVYGYTF; DNA: TGTGCCAGCAGCTCCACCCCCCGGACAGTCTATGGCTACACCTTC
D: .; V: TRBV5-1; size: .; J: TRBJ2-7; CDR3: CASRTRQDLEQYF; DNA: TGCGCCAGCAGAACACGACAGGACCTCGAGCAGTACTTC
D: .; V: TRBV19; size: .; J: TRBJ1-5; CDR3: CASSNGRAAEQPQHF; DNA: TGTGCCAGTAGTAATGGCAGGGCTGCGGAACAGCCCCAGCATTTT
D: TRBD1; V: TRBV5-1; size: .; J: TRBJ1-6; CDR3: CASSPGQGANSPLHF; DNA: TGCGCCAGCAGCCCGGGACAGGGGGCCAATTCACCCCTCCACTTT
D: .; V: TRBV5-5; size: .; J: TRBJ1-3; CDR3: CASSLATGVDTIYF; DNA: TGTGCCAGCAGCTTGGCTACTGGGGTGGACACCATATATTTT